The following is a T cell receptor (beta chain) sequence with its context. Its antigen is unknown. 5' RACE with UMI labels generated the TRB cDNA libraries. Following a re-call of the 5' RACE reads, TCRdb has one entry per CDR3 protein and lacks DNA. This listing includes roughly 59,000 distinct CDR3 sequences. The entry originates in a study of CXCR3-negative and CXCR3-positive naive CD8 T cells. Study findings and constraints: Whereas both naive subsets had comparably high diversity, memory CD8+ cells had much lower diversity. The TRB CDR3s that CXCR3-positive naive cells carried were more hydrophobic than those of CXCR3-negative naive cells.

The CDR3 loop spans 17 amino acids. Germline V CDR1 and CDR2: MGHRA, YSYEKL. Investigators sorted each CD8+ T cell subset in triplicate, taking approximately 300,000 cells each time. CD45RO-CCR7+CD27+CD95- was the phenotype of naive CD8+ T cells. The rearrangement uses TRBV4-1 and TRBJ2-7. Sequencing used naive CXCR3+ CD8+ T cells from blood. As for subset: CD45RO-CCR7+CD27+CD95- naive CD8+ T cells expressing CXCR3 (TNR3+). The origin of this receptor is a human donor in good health. Some clones in this sample may be carry-over from other donors' samples. This chain's CDR3 is CASSQDYPPGGGYEQYF.